The 21 T cell receptor beta chains listed next were all sequenced from one sample in a study of CD8+CD57+ T cells in acquired aplastic anemia. CDR3 and TCR beta VDJ profiling relied on genomic DNA as the template. TCRdb called the reads again in MiXCR, with one record for every CDR3 protein. In the table there are around 190,000 distinct CDR3 sequences, around half of which are singletons. Sequencing input: sorted CD4+, CD8+, or CD8+CD57+ T cells (not recorded which) from PBMCs. The receptors derive from a human donor in good health, serving as a control.

Comments on this clonotype: Because the CDR3 is missing its conserved closing phenylalanine or tryptophan, this is likely a read error. The limits of the CDR3 on the DNA are not certain, so only TCRdb's listed CDR3 is given. The V gene is TRBV20-1, the J gene TRBJ1-4; the D call TRBD1 from the table was never checked on the DNA. The CDR3 length is 10 residues, termini included. Germline assignment: CDR1 DFQATT and CDR2 SNEGSKA (reference sequence). CDR3 residues: CSAPGGTGAY.

This clonotype was observed many times. V and J are TRBV6-2 or TRBV6-3 and TRBJ1-6; the D is unclear. Between the trimmed V and J ends, which lost 3 bases and 5 bases, there was a span of 8 bases. This CDR3 is 14 amino acids long. Germline V gene lookup returns CDR1 MNHEY and CDR2 SVGEGT. CDR3 in amino acids: CASSYLRDNSPLHF. Here the CDR3 DNA reads TGTGCCAGCAGTTATCTAAGGGATAATTCACCCCTCCACTTT.

This clonotype was detected only a few times. The chain links TRBV7-2 to TRBJ2-3, with 10 bases matching TRBD2. The CDR3 is made up of 14 amino acids. Germline V gene lookup returns CDR1 SGHTA and CDR2 FQGNSA. Trimming cost V 1 base and J 5 bases; bases outside gene matches: 0. In nucleotides, the CDR3 is TGTGCCAGCAGCTTAGGACTAGCGGGAGATACGCAGTATTTT. Its translation is CASSLGLAGDTQYF.

At least ten counts were recorded for this clonotype. The chain links TRBV20-1 to TRBJ1-5, with D unclear. This CDR3 is 14 amino acids long. V lost 0 bases to trimming and J lost 7 bases, with 13 bases between them. CDR1 and CDR2 from the germline V gene are DFQATT and SNEGSKA (reference sequence). Here the CDR3 DNA reads TGCAGTGCTAGAGATTTAGGGTTTTCGCAGCCCCAGCATTTT. Amino acid sequence: CSARDLGFSQPQHF.

A word on this clonotype: A read error may explain this, as a much larger clone is one base away. The chain has TRBV20-1 and TRBJ2-3; possibly TRBD2 for D (6 bases). Trimming shortened V by 0 bases and J by 2 bases, and 12 bases separated the two germline ends. Germline V CDR1 and CDR2: DFQATT, SNEGSKA (reference sequence). The CDR3 is 15 residues long. The CDR3 loop reads CSARDAGILTDTQYF. The CDR3 nucleotides are TGCAGTGCTAGAGATGCGGGGATTCTCACAGATACGCAGTATTTT.

The chain couples TRBV15 to TRBJ1-5; D might be TRBD1 (6 bases). The germline gives CDR1 LNHNV, CDR2 YYDKDF (reference sequence). Deletions cut 0 bases from V and 14 bases from J, with 20 bases between. CDR3 size: 15 residues. CDR3 nucleotides: TGTGCCACCAGCAGAGATCTGGGACAATCATCCTACGAGCATTTT. Protein sequence: CATSRDLGQSSYEHF.

This rearrangement joins TRBV7-9 to TRBJ2-7, with TRBD2 matching 7 bases. The V segment lost 1 base and the J segment 3 bases; nucleotides outside the gene matches: 6. Germline CDR1 reads SEHNR; CDR2 reads FQNEAQ (reference sequence). This CDR3 has 15 residues. The CDR3 nucleotides read TGTGCCAGCAGCTTAGTCGGGGGGACCCTCTACGAGCAGTACTTC. It encodes CASSLVGGTLYEQYF. Using reference TRBV7-9 and TRBJ2-7 for the parts outside the CDR3, the full variable domain is DTGVSQNPRHKITKRGQNVTFRCDPISEHNRLYWYRQTLGQGPEFLTYFQNEAQLEKSRLLSDRFSAERPKGSFSTLEIQRTEQGDSAMYLCASSLVGGTLYEQYFGPGTRLTVT.

This clonotype was seen only once. V is TRBV20-1 and J is TRBJ2-1; weak D call: TRBD2 (5 bases). Germline V CDR1 and CDR2: DFQATT, SNEGSKA (reference sequence). The V end lost 3 bases, the J end lost 3 bases, and 9 bases lay between the germline ends. CDR3 size: 13 residues. The CDR3 protein is CSASRRGYNEQFF. In nucleotides, the CDR3 is TGCAGTGCTAGCCGTCGGGGCTACAATGAGCAGTTCTTC.

This clonotype was seen only once. This CDR3 is CASSLGQGLGAQYF. Here the CDR3 DNA reads TGTGCCAGCAGCCTCGGACAGGGCTTGGGGGCGCAGTATTTT. The chain joins TRBV7-2 to TRBJ2-3, with 8 bases identical to TRBD1. V trimming: 5 bases; J trimming: 10 bases; junction bases outside the gene matches: 11. Germline loops: CDR1 SGHTA, CDR2 FQGNSA. The length of the CDR3 is 14 residues.

The chain carries TRBV2 and TRBJ1-5; possibly TRBD1 for D (5 bases). Trimming left V 0 bases short and J 7 bases short, with 10 bases between. Germline V gives CDR1 SNHLY, CDR2 FYNNEI. The CDR3 sequence is 14 residues long. The CDR3 sequence is CASSEARGAQPQHF. Written as DNA, the CDR3 is TGTGCCAGCAGTGAAGCGCGAGGGGCCCAGCCCCAGCATTTT. Full variable domain (remainder filled in from reference TRBV2 and TRBJ1-5): EPEVTQTPSHQVTQMGQEVILRCVPISNHLYFYWYRQILGQKVEFLVSFYNNEISEKSEIFDDQFSVERPDGSNFTLKIRSTKLEDSAMYFCASSEARGAQPQHFGDGTRLSIL.

The chain is built from TRBV7-7 and TRBJ2-3, with 8 nucleotides matching TRBD1. In germline, CDR1 is SSHAT, CDR2 FNYEAQ (reference sequence). CDR3 length equals 16 residues. The ends lost 5 bases at V and 3 bases at J; junction bases unmatched: 10. The DNA for the CDR3 is TGTGCCAGCAGCCCCCATCCGCAGGGGGCTACAGATACGCAGTATTTT. Protein product: CASSPHPQGATDTQYF. The full variable domain, its missing parts supplied by reference TRBV7-7 and TRBJ2-3, is GAGVSQSPRYKVTKRGQDVTLRCDPISSHATLYWYQQALGQGPEFLTYFNYEAQPDKSGLPSDRFSAERPEGSISTLTIQRTEQRDSAMYRCASSPHPQGATDTQYFGPGTRLTVL.

This chain connects TRBV2 to TRBJ1-6, with D possibly being TRBD1 (5 bases). Germline CDR1 reads SNHLY; CDR2 reads FYNNEI. This CDR3 is 15 amino acids long. V lost 4 bases, J lost 8 bases, and 15 bases lay in between. CDR3 protein: CASSAGGTGDSPLHF. CDR3 nucleotides: TGTGCCAGCAGTGCCGGGGGAACGGGAGATTCACCCCTCCACTTT.

The V gene is TRBV15, the J gene TRBJ1-5, with no clear D. The V gene's germline CDR1 is LNHNV and CDR2 YYDKDF (reference sequence). The V end lost 2 bases, the J end lost 0 bases, and 11 bases lay between the germline ends. This CDR3 has 16 residues. CDR3 coding DNA: TGTGCCACCAGCAGAATATTGGTAAATAGCAATCAGCCCCAGCATTTT. This codes for CATSRILVNSNQPQHF.

This clonotype was observed at least ten times. The chain recombines TRBV20-1 with TRBJ1-5, with TRBD1 identical over 7 bases. Trimming took 1 base from V and 4 from J; bases not matched to a gene: 19. Germline V gene data show CDR1 as DFQATT and CDR2 as SNEGSKA (reference sequence). The CDR3 runs to 19 residues. The CDR3: CSARAPNQFTGVGNQPQHF. The CDR3 DNA follows: TGCAGTGCTAGAGCTCCCAACCAGTTTACAGGGGTGGGGAATCAGCCCCAGCATTTT.

V gene TRBV20-1 combines with J gene TRBJ1-1; TRBD1 matches at 7 bases. V lost 7 bases and J lost 1; bases outside the gene matches: 6. CDR1 is DFQATT, CDR2 SNEGSKA, per germline (reference sequence). The CDR3 extends over 13 amino acids. CDR3 bases: TGCAGTGTTAGGGACAGACCGAACACTGAAGCTTTCTTT. It yields the protein CSVRDRPNTEAFF.

The table lists this clonotype with a few counts. The CDR3 DNA sequence: TGCAGTGCTAGTTGGATCCCAGGGAACTATGGCTACACCTTC. As protein: CSASWIPGNYGYTF. The V and J genes are TRBV20-1 and TRBJ1-2, with D possibly matching TRBD1 (5 bases). This CDR3 spans 14 amino acids. V was shortened by 3 bases and J by 2 bases, with 13 bases between the two germline ends. Germline values: CDR1 DFQATT, CDR2 SNEGSKA (reference sequence).

This clonotype was found many times. The CDR3 DNA follows: TGTGCCAGCAGCTTAATCCCGGGACAGGGGACCTATGGCTACACCTTC. Protein product: CASSLIPGQGTYGYTF. The chain employs TRBV7-3 and TRBJ1-2; 10 bases agree with TRBD1. The CDR3 extends over 16 amino acids. V lost 1 base, J lost 4 bases, and 6 bases stayed unmatched. CDR1 and CDR2 from the germline V gene are SGHTA and FQGTGA.

The V and J genes are TRBV20-1 and TRBJ2-5; D is undetermined. This CDR3 comprises 12 residues. Germline V lookup: CDR1 DFQATT, CDR2 SNEGSKA (reference sequence). Trimming cost V 5 bases and J 4 bases, with 11 bases left between them. The CDR3 is CSAEGRRETQYF. CDR3 bases: TGCAGTGCTGAAGGACGTAGAGAGACCCAGTACTTC.

The chain is built from TRBV12-3 or TRBV12-4 and TRBJ1-5; TRBD1 might be the D (6 bases). Between the trimmed V and J ends, which lost 6 bases and 2 bases, there was a span of 17 bases. The length of the CDR3 is 16 residues. Here the CDR3 DNA reads TGTGCCAGCAGCTTGTATGGACAGATTGGCAATCAGCCCCAGCATTTT. Protein sequence: CASSLYGQIGNQPQHF.

The chain recombines TRBV5-1 with TRBJ1-1; D possibly corresponds to TRBD1 (5 bases). The germline gives CDR1 SGHRS, CDR2 YFSETQ. The V end was cut by 0 bases, the J end by 4 bases, with 16 bases between. The CDR3 spans 16 residues. The CDR3 DNA reads as TGCGCCAGCAGCTTGGGCCTAGCGGGGGTGTCCACTGAAGCTTTCTTT. Its translation is CASSLGLAGVSTEAFF.

The chain links TRBV2 to TRBJ2-7; D perhaps matches TRBD2 (6 bases). Germline CDR1 reads SNHLY; CDR2 reads FYNNEI. The CDR3 is 13 residues long. Trimming shortened V by 8 bases and J by 4 bases, and 15 bases separated the two germline ends. In DNA form, the CDR3 reads TGTGCCAGCCATTTAAGACGGGGGTACGAGCAGTACTTC. It encodes CASHLRRGYEQYF.